The sequence of this TCR beta chain was determined in a study of untreated major depressive disorder. Study-wide results and caveats: Generalizability is limited by the comparatively small study sample. Depressed patients' CD4+ T cells carried increased TRBV05-01 (Vbeta 5.1) usage versus control CD4+ T cells.

Sequencing was performed with immunoSEQ multiplex PCR; in TCRdb, only in-frame clones are kept and a portion is missing. This sample has just over 20,000 clones, with around 87% found just once. Regarding this clone: The antigen remains unidentified.

The donors were all European-descended. Germline values: CDR1 SNHLY, CDR2 FYNNEI. The CDR3 covers 15 residues. V lost 3 bases and J lost 6, with 18 bases in between. Source material: CD4+ T cells from PBMCs. This sequence joins TRBV2 and TRBJ2-7; D is possibly TRBD1 or TRBD2 (5 bases each). This sequence was found in a woman aged 25 to 39 in good health. CDR3: CASSDRRDPRGEQYF. The CDR3 DNA is TGTGCCAGCAGTGATCGCCGGGACCCTAGGGGCGAGCAGTACTTC. The variable domain in full, with the rest retrieved from reference TRBV2 and TRBJ2-7, is EPEVTQTPSHQVTQMGQEVILRCVPISNHLYFYWYRQILGQKVEFLVSFYNNEISEKSEIFDDQFSVERPDGSNFTLKIRSTKLEDSAMYFCASSDRRDPRGEQYFGPGTRLTVT.